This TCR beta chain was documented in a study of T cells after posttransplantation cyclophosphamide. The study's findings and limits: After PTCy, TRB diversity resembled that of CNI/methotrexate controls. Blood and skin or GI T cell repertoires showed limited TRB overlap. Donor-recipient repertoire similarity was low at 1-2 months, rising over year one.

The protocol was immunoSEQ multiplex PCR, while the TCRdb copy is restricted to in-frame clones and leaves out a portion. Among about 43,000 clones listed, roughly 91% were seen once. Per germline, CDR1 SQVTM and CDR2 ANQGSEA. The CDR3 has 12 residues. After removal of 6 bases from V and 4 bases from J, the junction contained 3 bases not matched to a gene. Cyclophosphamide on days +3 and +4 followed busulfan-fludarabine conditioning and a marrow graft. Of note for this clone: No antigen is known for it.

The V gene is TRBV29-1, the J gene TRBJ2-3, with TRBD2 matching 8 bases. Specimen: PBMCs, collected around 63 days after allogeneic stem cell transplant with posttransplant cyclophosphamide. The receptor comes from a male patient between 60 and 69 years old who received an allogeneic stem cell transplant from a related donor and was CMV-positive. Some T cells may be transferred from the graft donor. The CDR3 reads CSVRRGADTQYF. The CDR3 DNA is TGCAGCGTCAGGCGGGGGGCAGATACGCAGTATTTT.